This T cell receptor beta chain was sequenced in a study of shared clonotypes between healthy human individuals. Naive CD8 cells lacked CD45RO and underwent positive selection for CCR7, leaving out terminally differentiated effector memory CD45RA+ cells. The V end was cut by 4 bases, the J end by 0 bases, with 4 bases between. The CDR3 runs 12 residues. Germline CDR1 MDHEN, CDR2 SYDVKM. Comments on this clone: Its target is not known. At the DNA level, this CDR3 is encoded by other sequences in the same sample as well.

The repertoire was sequenced with immunoSEQ multiplex PCR; TCRdb's copy has only in-frame clones and lacks some. Of about 580,000 clones listed, 98% are singletons. The study, taken as a whole, reports: Rarefaction analysis demonstrated incomplete sorted-subset sequencing notwithstanding large depth.

The source material was naive CD8+ T cells sorted from blood. The sequence was collected from a man aged 25 to 40 in good health. The chain employs TRBV28 and TRBJ2-7; D not resolved. In nucleotides, the CDR3 is TGTGCCAGCAGTTCCTCCTCCTACGAGCAGTACTTC. Translated: CASSSSSYEQYF.